This T cell receptor beta chain is from a study of T cells in Graves' hyperthyroidism and ophthalmopathy. Whole-study findings and limits: Expanded thyroid clonotypes (above 0.001) were mostly also found in blood.

With respect to this clonotype: Its antigen is not known. Since a much larger clone is just one base distant, this may be a read error.

Among the patients, aged 18 to 65, hyperthyroidism was newly diagnosed and had lasted under 2 months. The PBMCs were sourced from fresh peripheral blood (about 10 ml). Amplified TCR beta CDR3 regions came from RNA transcripts. The study used the HTBI primer set for a first-round RT-PCR of the TCR CDR3. TCRdb reprocessed the multiplex PCR reads via MiXCR and lists one record per CDR3 protein. The repertoire includes roughly 300,000 distinct CDR3 sequences, 18% of them detected once, and about 53% sits in the top ten. The CDR3 is 13 residues long. V lost 5 bases and J lost 4, with 14 bases in between. In germline, CDR1 is DFQATT, CDR2 SNEGSKA (reference sequence).

Sequenced sample: blood. The receptor was isolated from a woman aged 50 to 60 with Graves' hyperthyroidism. The gene calls are TRBV20-1 and TRBJ1-1, with D perhaps TRBD1 (5 bases). CDR3 residues: CSARRAGGTEAFF. In nucleotides, the CDR3 is TGCAGTGCTCGAAGAGCTGGGGGCACTGAAGCTTTCTTT.